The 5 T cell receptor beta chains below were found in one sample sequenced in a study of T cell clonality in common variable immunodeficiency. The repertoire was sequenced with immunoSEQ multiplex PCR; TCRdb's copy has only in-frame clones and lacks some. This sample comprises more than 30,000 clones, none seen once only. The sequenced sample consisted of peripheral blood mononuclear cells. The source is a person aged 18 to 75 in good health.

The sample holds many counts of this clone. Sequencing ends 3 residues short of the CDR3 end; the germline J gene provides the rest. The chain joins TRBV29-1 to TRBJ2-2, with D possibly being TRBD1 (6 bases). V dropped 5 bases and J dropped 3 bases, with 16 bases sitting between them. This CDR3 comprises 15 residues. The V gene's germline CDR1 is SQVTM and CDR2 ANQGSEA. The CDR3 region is CSVHTRDTYTGELFF. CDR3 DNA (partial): TGCAGCGTTCACACAAGGGACACCTACACCGGGGAG.

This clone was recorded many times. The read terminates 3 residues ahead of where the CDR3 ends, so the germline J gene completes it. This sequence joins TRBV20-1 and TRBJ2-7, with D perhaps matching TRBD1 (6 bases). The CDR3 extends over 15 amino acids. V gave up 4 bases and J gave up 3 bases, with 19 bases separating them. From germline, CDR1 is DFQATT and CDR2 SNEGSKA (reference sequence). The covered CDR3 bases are TGCAGTGCTATGACCCGGGACAAGGACCTCTACGAG. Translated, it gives CSAMTRDKDLYE. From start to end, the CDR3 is CSAMTRDKDLYEQYF.

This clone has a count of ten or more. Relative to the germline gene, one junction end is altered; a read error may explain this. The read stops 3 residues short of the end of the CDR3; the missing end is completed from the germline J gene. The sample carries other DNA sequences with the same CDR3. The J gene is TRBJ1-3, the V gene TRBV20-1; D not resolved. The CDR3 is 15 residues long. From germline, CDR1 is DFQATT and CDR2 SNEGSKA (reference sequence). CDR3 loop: CYTKEAGSSGNTIYF. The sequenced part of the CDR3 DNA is TGCTACACCAAGGAGGCGGGAAGCTCTGGAAACACA.

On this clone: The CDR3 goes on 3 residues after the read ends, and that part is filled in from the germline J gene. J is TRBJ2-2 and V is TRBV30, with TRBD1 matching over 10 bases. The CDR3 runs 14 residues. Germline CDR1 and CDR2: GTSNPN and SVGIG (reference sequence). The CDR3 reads CAWSSGTGDEKLFF. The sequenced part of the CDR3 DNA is TGTGCCTGGAGCTCCGGGACAGGGGATGAAAAG.

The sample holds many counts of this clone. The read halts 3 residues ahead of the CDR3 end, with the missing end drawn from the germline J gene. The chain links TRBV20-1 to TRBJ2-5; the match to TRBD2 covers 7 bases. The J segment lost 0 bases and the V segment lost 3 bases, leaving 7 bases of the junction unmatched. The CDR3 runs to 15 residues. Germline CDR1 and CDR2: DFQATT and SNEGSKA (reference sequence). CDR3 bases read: TGCAGTGCTAGCCCTAGCGGTGGGTACCAAGAGACC. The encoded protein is CSASPSGGYQET. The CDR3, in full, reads CSASPSGGYQETQYF.